These 26 T cell receptor beta chains share one sample of origin, sequenced in a study of cytomegalovirus exposure and HLA in healthy donors. 60 Vbeta and 13 Jbeta primers were used in PCR. The method was immunoSEQ multiplex PCR; TCRdb's version includes in-frame clones alone and lacks a portion of them. The data hold some 150,000 clones, with over 60% observed a single time. Sequencing was done on a sample of PBMCs. All receptors come from a man aged 40-49 years in good health and CMV-seropositive.

The CDR3 coding sequence is TGTGCCAGCAGCTTCGGCGGCAGCTCCTACAATGAGCAGTTCTTC. Encoded protein: CASSFGGSSYNEQFF. The rearrangement uses TRBV7-2 and TRBJ2-1; D unclear. CDR3 length: 15 residues. Per germline, CDR1 SGHTA and CDR2 FQGNSA. With 3 bases removed from V and 0 bases from J, the gap between germline ends came to 9 bases.

The chain joins TRBV5-1 to TRBJ2-1; D might be TRBD1 (6 bases). Trimming removed 0 bases at V and 0 bases at J, with 7 bases between. The CDR3 is 15 residues long. From germline, CDR1 is SGHRS and CDR2 YFSETQ. As DNA, the CDR3 is TGCGCCAGCAGCTTGGAGGGGGACTCCTACAATGAGCAGTTCTTC. Its translation is CASSLEGDSYNEQFF.

The chain is built from TRBV7-2 and TRBJ2-2; a weak D match, TRBD1 (5 bases). The V gene's germline CDR1 is SGHTA and CDR2 FQGNSA. V dropped 2 bases and J dropped 4 bases, with 11 bases sitting between them. The CDR3 totals 15 residues. The CDR3 sequence: CASSLFKGSTGELFF. CDR3 coding DNA: TGTGCCAGCAGCTTATTCAAGGGGTCCACCGGGGAGCTGTTTTTT.

This chain links TRBV30 with TRBJ1-1, with D possibly TRBD1 on 6 matching bases. V lost 4 bases and J 10 bases, leaving 13 bases between the germline ends. CDR1 and CDR2 from the germline V gene are GTSNPN and SVGIG (reference sequence). The CDR3 covers 11 residues. The CDR3 reads CAWTSGVGAFF. CDR3 DNA: TGTGCCTGGACCTCAGGGGTCGGAGCTTTCTTT.

The V call is TRBV6-5, the J call TRBJ1-6; D is ambiguous. Germline V gene sequence: CDR1 MNHEY, CDR2 SVGAGI. The CDR3 has 16 amino acids. Between the trimmed V and J ends, which lost 3 bases and 6 bases, there was a span of 15 bases. CDR3 in amino acids: CASSYKRGGFNSPLHF. Here the CDR3 DNA reads TGTGCCAGCAGTTATAAGCGGGGAGGGTTTAATTCACCCCTCCACTTT.

This clone appeared once. The chain joins TRBV7-2 to TRBJ2-7; 12 bases are shared with TRBD2. The CDR3 is 18 amino acids. From germline, CDR1 is SGHTA and CDR2 FQGNSA. V lost 0 bases to trimming and J lost 5 bases; unmatched junction nucleotides: 11. CDR3 nucleotide sequence: TGTGCCAGCAGCTTAGCGACTAGCGGGGGAGTATTTGGCCACGAGCAGTACTTC. Protein: CASSLATSGGVFGHEQYF.

The chain carries TRBV4-3 and TRBJ2-7, with D possibly matching TRBD2 (6 bases). The CDR3 spans 14 residues. Germline-derived CDR1 and CDR2 are LGHNA and YSLEER. The V end lost 4 bases, the J end lost 4 bases, and 14 bases lay between the germline ends. CDR3 amino acids: CASSPILGGYEQYF. In DNA form, the CDR3 reads TGCGCCAGCAGCCCGATCCTCGGGGGATACGAGCAGTACTTC.

The chain is built from TRBV4-3 and TRBJ2-3, with TRBD2 identical over 7 bases. The CDR3 covers 15 residues. Per germline, CDR1 LGHNA and CDR2 YSLEER. V lost 5 bases and J lost 0; bases outside the gene matches: 5. The CDR3 DNA is TGCGCCAGCAGCGTGGGGGGGTCTAGCACAGATACGCAGTATTTT. Amino acid sequence: CASSVGGSSTDTQYF.

V gene TRBV10-3 combines with J gene TRBJ2-1, with TRBD1 matching over 8 bases. CDR3 length: 13 amino acids. V lost 8 bases, J lost 9 bases, and 9 bases stayed unmatched. Germline CDR1 is ENHRY and CDR2 is SYGVKD. The CDR3 DNA sequence: TGTGCCATCGGGACAGGCTCAGGAGGTGAGCAGTTCTTC. Its translation: CAIGTGSGGEQFF.

This chain uses TRBV19 with TRBJ1-1; possibly TRBD1 for D (5 bases). The length of the CDR3 is 13 residues. Trimming took off 3 bases at V and 5 bases at J, with 10 bases between the two ends. Per the germline V gene, CDR1 is LNHDA and CDR2 is SQIVND (reference sequence). This chain's CDR3 is CASSMLGGTEAFF. The CDR3 DNA follows: TGTGCCAGTAGTATGTTGGGGGGTACTGAAGCTTTCTTT.

This clone was found once. J is TRBJ2-7 and V is TRBV4-3; 9 nucleotides match TRBD1. After removal of 1 base from V and 2 bases from J, the junction contained 9 bases not matched to a gene. This CDR3 spans 17 amino acids. Germline CDR1 is LGHNA and CDR2 is YSLEER. The CDR3 nucleotides are TGCGCCAGCAGCCAAGGGACAGGGGTTCGGTCCCCCTACGAGCAGTACTTC. It yields the protein CASSQGTGVRSPYEQYF.

This chain links TRBV6-5 with TRBJ2-7, with 13 bases that match TRBD2. This CDR3 is 15 amino acids long. Per the germline V gene, CDR1 is MNHEY and CDR2 is SVGAGI. Trimming took 5 bases from V and 3 from J; bases not matched to a gene: 4. Here the CDR3 reads CASSATSGRDYEQYF. CDR3 DNA: TGTGCCAGCAGTGCCACTAGCGGGAGGGACTACGAGCAGTACTTC.

The chain's CDR3 is CASSLDLGQVNSPLHF. CDR3 coding DNA: TGTGCCAGCAGCTTAGACCTCGGACAGGTCAATTCACCCCTCCACTTT. The genes are TRBV7-6 and TRBJ1-6; 7 bases match TRBD1. V was clipped by 1 base and J by 7 bases; unmatched bases: 7. Germline V gene lookup returns CDR1 SGHVS and CDR2 FNYEAQ. The CDR3 spans 16 residues.

This clone showed up just a few times. The chain couples TRBV13 to TRBJ1-6; D uncertain. The V end was cut by 1 base, the J end by 9 bases, with 7 bases between. Looked up from germline, CDR1 is PRHDT and CDR2 is FYEKMQ (reference sequence). The CDR3 consists of 13 residues. CDR3 protein: CASSLESGSPLHF. In nucleotides, the CDR3 is TGTGCCAGCAGCTTAGAAAGCGGTTCACCCCTCCACTTT.

V and J are TRBV6-6 and TRBJ1-5; D is unclear. Germline V CDR1 and CDR2: MNHNY, SVGAGI (reference sequence). The CDR3 runs to 15 residues. Trimming took 8 bases from V and 1 from J, leaving 15 bases between them. CDR3 residues: CASYERPLSNQPQHF. DNA for the CDR3: TGTGCCAGCTATGAGCGGCCTCTAAGCAATCAGCCCCAGCATTTT.

The rearrangement uses TRBV4-1 and TRBJ1-2, with TRBD1 as a possible D gene (6 bases). With 0 bases removed from V and 1 base from J, the gap between germline ends came to 18 bases. The CDR3 is 18 amino acids. Germline values: CDR1 MGHRA, CDR2 YSYEKL. The CDR3 here is CASSQEKSGTHSNYGYTF. In DNA, the CDR3 is TGCGCCAGCAGCCAAGAAAAGAGCGGGACACACAGTAACTATGGCTACACCTTC.

The chain links TRBV4-3 to TRBJ1-4; no definite D call. V dropped 1 base and J dropped 8 bases, with 5 bases sitting between them. Germline values: CDR1 LGHNA, CDR2 YSLEER. The CDR3 totals 12 residues. CDR3 in DNA: TGCGCCAGCAGCCAAGTGGGCGAAAAACTGTTTTTT. Amino acid sequence: CASSQVGEKLFF.

This chain uses TRBV11-2 with TRBJ2-7; 10 bases line up with TRBD1. The CDR3 runs 15 residues. CDR1 SGHAT and CDR2 FQNNGV come from the germline V gene. Unmatched junction bases numbered 7, after V lost 5 bases and J lost 3 bases. Here the CDR3 DNA reads TGTGCCAGCAGCCACGGGACAGGGGAGCTCTACGAGCAGTACTTC. Amino acid sequence: CASSHGTGELYEQYF. The full variable domain, in which reference TRBV11-2 and TRBJ2-7 provide the parts outside the CDR3, is EAGVAQSPRYKIIEKRQSVAFWCNPISGHATLYWYQQILGQGPKLLIQFQNNGVVDDSQLPKDRFSAERLKGVDSTLKIQPAKLEDSAVYLCASSHGTGELYEQYFGPGTRLTVT.

This clone was detected once. V is TRBV13 and J is TRBJ2-1, with 14 bases identical to TRBD2. V lost 1 base and J lost 4; bases outside the gene matches: 6. The CDR3 runs 18 residues. The germline V gene encodes CDR1 PRHDT and CDR2 FYEKMQ (reference sequence). CDR3 amino acids: CASSLAGLAGVGYNEQFF. In DNA form, the CDR3 reads TGTGCCAGCAGCTTAGCGGGACTAGCGGGGGTCGGTTACAATGAGCAGTTCTTC.

The chain recombines TRBV6-5 with TRBJ1-2, with D possibly being TRBD1 (6 bases). The germline V gene has CDR1 MNHEY and CDR2 SVGAGI. The germline V and J ends were trimmed by 6 bases and 8 bases, with 16 bases remaining between them. This CDR3 spans 13 amino acids. The CDR3 region is CASSRGTTRGYTF. In nucleotides, the CDR3 is TGTGCCAGCAGCCGAGGGACAACGCGGGGCTACACCTTC.

This chain links TRBV29-1 with TRBJ2-5; 12 bases are shared with TRBD1. The CDR3 sequence is 14 residues long. Germline V gives CDR1 SQVTM, CDR2 ANQGSEA. With V trimmed by 6 bases and J by 4 bases, 6 bases remained unmatched. CDR3 sequence (DNA): TGCAGCGTGCCGGGACAGGGGGCGCGAGAGACCCAGTACTTC. This gives the protein CSVPGQGARETQYF.

The count of this clone is one. This rearrangement joins TRBV29-1 to TRBJ1-1; D is perhaps TRBD1 (5 bases). V dropped 6 bases and J dropped 4 bases, with 15 bases sitting between them. From germline, CDR1 is SQVTM and CDR2 ANQGSEA. This CDR3 has 13 amino acids. CDR3 bases: TGCAGCGTCGATGGGCCAGGGCGCACTGAAGCTTTCTTT. Protein sequence: CSVDGPGRTEAFF.

Of note for this clone: The sample has other DNA sequences that encode this CDR3 too. The V and J genes are TRBV9 and TRBJ2-1, with 13 bases identical to TRBD2. Germline CDR1 and CDR2: SGDLS and YYNGEE. The CDR3 has 15 residues. J gave up 7 bases and V 0 bases, and 1 base lay outside the gene matches. CDR3 bases: TGTGCCAGCAGCGTAGGGACTAGCGGGAGTAATGAGCAGTTCTTC. Its protein is CASSVGTSGSNEQFF. Filled out from reference TRBV9 and TRBJ2-1, the complete variable domain reads DSGVTQTPKHLITATGQRVTLRCSPRSGDLSVYWYQQSLDQGLQFLIQYYNGEERAKGNILERFSAQQFPDLHSELNLSSLELGDSALYFCASSVGTSGSNEQFFGPGTRLTVL.

The sample holds one count of this clone. This chain joins TRBV15 and TRBJ2-3; 8 bases are shared with TRBD1. Germline trimming cut 5 bases from V and 3 bases from J; bases unmatched to any gene: 10. The V gene's germline CDR1 is LNHNV and CDR2 YYDKDF (reference sequence). CDR3 length equals 16 residues. In DNA form, the CDR3 reads TGTGCCACCAGCCCCCGCCGACAGGGGTGGACAGATACGCAGTATTTT. Translating gives CATSPRRQGWTDTQYF.

This clone was seen just once. The chain uses TRBV4-3 and TRBJ2-1; TRBD2 matches at 10 bases. The CDR3 covers 16 residues. The V and J ends lost 1 base and 7 bases, in that order; junction bases with no gene match: 7. Germline V gene lookup returns CDR1 LGHNA and CDR2 YSLEER. The CDR3 reads CASSQVIAGGHNEQFF. The CDR3 DNA sequence: TGCGCCAGCAGCCAAGTAATAGCGGGGGGACATAATGAGCAGTTCTTC.

The V gene is TRBV9, the J gene TRBJ2-2, with 8 bases identical to TRBD2. Losses at the gene ends were 3 bases for V and 5 bases for J; bases not matched to a gene: 9. The CDR3 sequence is 16 residues long. Germline CDR1 is SGDLS and CDR2 is YYNGEE. The CDR3 sequence: CASSAGTSVYTGELFF. The CDR3 nucleotides are TGTGCCAGCAGCGCGGGGACTAGTGTTTATACCGGGGAGCTGTTTTTT.